This TCR beta chain was profiled in a study of blood T cell repertoires in COVID-19. This CDR3 is 15 amino acids long. Trimming took 2 bases from V and 4 from J; bases not matched to a gene: 7. The V gene's germline CDR1 is KGHSH and CDR2 LQKENI. Under the authors' procedure: Estimation of nucleated cell counts was performed using reference gene primer amplification. The repertoire was sequenced with immunoSEQ multiplex PCR; TCRdb's copy has only in-frame clones and lacks some. That table gives V, J and clone size, and the DNA gave D and trimming. The profile shows about 100,000 clones, approximately 91% of them singletons.

Sequencing was performed on peripheral blood. The sequence was obtained from a man between 45 and 60 years old with active COVID-19. V usage is TRBV18 and J usage is TRBJ1-1, with 7 bases matching TRBD1. The CDR3 loop is CASSPKVAGGTEAFF. The CDR3 DNA reads as TGTGCCAGCTCACCAAAAGTGGCAGGGGGCACTGAAGCTTTCTTT.